This T cell receptor beta chain appears in the sequencing data of a study of CD8 T cells in ankylosing spondylitis. About this clonotype itself: What it binds is not known.

In TCRdb, the 5' RACE reads were re-called with MiXCR into one record per CDR3 protein. Among 150,000 or so distinct CDR3 sequences, about 9.9% were seen once, and the ten largest hold under 35%. Study observations and caveats: What seemed typical of ankylosing spondylitis blood was a TCR beta motif built from roughly eight highly homologous variants. CD8+ disease-linked clones were present at relatively low frequencies in blood. Reportedly, matched ankylosing spondylitis synovial fluid was significantly enriched for disease-linked clones.

Germline CDR1 and CDR2: SGHRS and YFSETQ. With 4 bases removed from V and 0 bases from J, the gap between germline ends came to 11 bases. The CDR3 covers 15 residues. The sequence came from a male donor with ankylosing spondylitis or in good health (not recorded which). Sequenced material: blood, either unsorted or a sorted T cell fraction (not recorded which). V gene TRBV5-1 combines with J gene TRBJ1-5; D possibly corresponds to TRBD1 (6 bases). CDR3 region: CASSREGGSNQPQHF. The CDR3 bases are TGCGCCAGCAGCCGGGAGGGGGGTAGCAATCAGCCCCAGCATTTT.